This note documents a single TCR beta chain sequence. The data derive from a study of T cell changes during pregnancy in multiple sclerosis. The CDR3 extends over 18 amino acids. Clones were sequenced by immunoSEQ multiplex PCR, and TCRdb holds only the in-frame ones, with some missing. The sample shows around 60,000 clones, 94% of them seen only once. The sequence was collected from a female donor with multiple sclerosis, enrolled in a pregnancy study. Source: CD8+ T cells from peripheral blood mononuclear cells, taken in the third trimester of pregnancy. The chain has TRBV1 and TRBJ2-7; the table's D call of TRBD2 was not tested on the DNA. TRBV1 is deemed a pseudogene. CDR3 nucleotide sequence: TGCACCAGCAGCCAAGATCCCACGGGACTAGCGGGAGTTTGTGAGCAGTACTTC. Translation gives CTSSQDPTGLAGVCEQYF.